This is a list of T cell receptor beta chains from one sample in a study of blood T cell repertoires in COVID-19. The data were produced by immunoSEQ multiplex PCR, yet TCRdb's version contains in-frame clones alone and is incomplete. The sample consists of 180,000 or so clones, more than 70% of them appearing once. Sequenced input: peripheral blood. The receptors derive from a person between 70 and 80 years old with COVID-19, enrolled during active disease. CDR3s include the opening cysteine and the closing phenylalanine or tryptophan. Fields, in order: V gene, D gene, clone size, J gene, CDR3 DNA, CDR3 protein. The D gene is left open where the match is weak. Clone size is not always given. Where it is, it says once, few, many or a class for expanded clones.

TRBV2,TRBD1,many,TRBJ2-1,TGTGCCAGCAGTGTAGAGACAGGGTTGCAGTTCTTC,CASSVETGLQFF
TRBV19,.,.,TRBJ2-4,TGTGCCAGTAAAGTACAGGCAGAAAACATTCAGTACTTC,CASKVQAENIQYF
TRBV20-1,.,once,TRBJ2-3,TGCAGTGCTAGTGGTAATCAGGACACATTAACCACAGATACGCAGTATTTT,CSASGNQDTLTTDTQYF
TRBV5-6,.,.,TRBJ2-3,TGTGCCAGCAGCTTGGCCAAGTCAGGGGTTATAGATACGCAGTATTTT,CASSLAKSGVIDTQYF
TRBV7-9,.,.,TRBJ1-2,TGTGCCAGCAGCTTAATTCCCGACAGGCTCTATGGCTACACCTTC,CASSLIPDRLYGYTF
TRBV2,TRBD2,once,TRBJ2-7,TGTGCCAGCTTTCAGGGACTAGCGTTTGGCGAGCAGTACTTC,CASFQGLAFGEQYF
TRBV19,TRBD1,.,TRBJ2-5,TGTGCCAGTTGCTCGGGACAGGGGGCTGGGACCCAGTACTTC,CASCSGQGAGTQYF
TRBV10-3,.,.,TRBJ2-7,TGTGCCATCAGCCCACCGGGGGAGGAGCAGTACTTC,CAISPPGEEQYF
TRBV5-4,TRBD1,.,TRBJ2-7,TGTGCCAGCAGCTTGGGGGACAGGTCCTACGAGCAGTACTTC,CASSLGDRSYEQYF
TRBV18,.,.,TRBJ1-2,TGTGCCAGCTCACCAGACAGGACCGACCTCTATGGCTACACCTTC,CASSPDRTDLYGYTF
TRBV9,TRBD1,.,TRBJ1-6,TGTGCCAGCAGCGGCCGACAGGGGGCAAATTCACCCCTCCACTTT,CASSGRQGANSPLHF
TRBV5-1,.,.,TRBJ1-2,TGCGCCAGCAGCTTGGGACAGCTCGAACACTATGGCTACACCTTC,CASSLGQLEHYGYTF
TRBV12-5,.,.,TRBJ2-2,TGTGCTAGTGGTAGGGGTGTACAGGGTACCGGGGAGCTGTTTTTT,CASGRGVQGTGELFF
TRBV5-1,.,.,TRBJ2-1,TGCGCCAGCACCTCGGACTCAAACAATGAGCAGTTCTTC,CASTSDSNNEQFF
TRBV28,.,.,TRBJ1-6,TGTGCCAGCAGGGACCGGAGGGGCGGTTTGGACCTCCACTTT,CASRDRRGGLDLHF
TRBV9,.,.,TRBJ2-3,TGTGCCAGCAGCGTGGGCCTGGGGAGGCCGGGGGGCACAGATACGCAGTATTTT,CASSVGLGRPGGTDTQYF
TRBV7-3,.,.,TRBJ2-1,TGTGCCAGCAGCTTAAATCATCAGGGCAATGAGCAGTTCTTC,CASSLNHQGNEQFF
TRBV6-2/TRBV6-3,TRBD1,.,TRBJ2-7,TGTGCCAGCAGTAACCCCAGGGGGACATCATCCTACGAGCAGTACTTC,CASSNPRGTSSYEQYF
TRBV27,TRBD1,.,TRBJ1-1,TGTGCCAGCAAGTGGGACAGTCGCACTGAAGCTTTCTTT,CASKWDSRTEAFF
TRBV5-4,.,.,TRBJ2-3,TGTGCCAGCAGCCCCAGTCAGATCTCAAACACAGATACGCAGTATTTT,CASSPSQISNTDTQYF
TRBV19,.,once,TRBJ1-5,TGTGCCAGTAGAAATCTGGCCAGGGGAAGCAATCAGCCCCAGCATTTT,CASRNLARGSNQPQHF
TRBV5-5,.,.,TRBJ2-1,TGTGCCAGCAGCTCCGGGGTCTCCTACAATGAGCAGTTCTTC,CASSSGVSYNEQFF
TRBV24-1,TRBD2,.,TRBJ2-1,TGTGCCACCAGTGACCCGATAGCGGGTAAGGACAATGAGCAGTTCTTC,CATSDPIAGKDNEQFF